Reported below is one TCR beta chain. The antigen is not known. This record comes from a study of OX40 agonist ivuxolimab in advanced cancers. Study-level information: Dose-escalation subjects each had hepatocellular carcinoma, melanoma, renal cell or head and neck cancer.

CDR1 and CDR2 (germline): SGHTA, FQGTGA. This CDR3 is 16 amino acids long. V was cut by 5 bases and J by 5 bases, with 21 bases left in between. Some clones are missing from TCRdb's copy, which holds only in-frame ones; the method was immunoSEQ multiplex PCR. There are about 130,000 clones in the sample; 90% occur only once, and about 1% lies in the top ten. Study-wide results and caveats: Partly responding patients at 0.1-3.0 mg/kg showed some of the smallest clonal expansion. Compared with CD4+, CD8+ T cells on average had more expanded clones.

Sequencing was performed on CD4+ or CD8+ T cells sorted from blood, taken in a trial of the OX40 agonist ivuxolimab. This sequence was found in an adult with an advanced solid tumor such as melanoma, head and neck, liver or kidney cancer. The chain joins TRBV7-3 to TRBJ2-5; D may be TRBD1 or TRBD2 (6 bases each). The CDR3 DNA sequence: TGTGCCAGCAGCCTTAAGGGGGGATCTGGGAGGGAGACCCAGTACTTC. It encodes CASSLKGGSGRETQYF.